This paragraph covers one T cell receptor beta chain sequence. The source of the sample is a study of blood T cell repertoires in COVID-19. Overall study: The United States, Italy and Spain were the sources of the acute and convalescent COVID-19 samples. In each case, the material was cDNA or gDNA derived from T cells, B-cell-depleted T cells, or PBMCs.

V shed 0 bases and J shed 3 bases, with 8 bases lying between them. CDR1 and CDR2 (germline): MGHRA, YSYEKL. This CDR3 region has 14 residues. Assay used: immunoSEQ multiplex PCR; TCRdb lists only in-frame clones, some missing. Of about 60,000 clones in the sample, roughly 85% are singletons; the top ten hold 1.2%. The source of this sequence is a man between 35 and 55 years old with acute or convalescent COVID-19. This chain joins TRBV4-1 and TRBJ1-1; D gene uncertain. Sample: peripheral blood. CDR3 sequence reads: CASSQERADTEAFF. The CDR3 coding sequence is TGCGCCAGCAGCCAAGAGCGGGCAGACACTGAAGCTTTCTTT.